Reported below is one TCR beta chain. This CDR3 has 13 residues. Trimming stripped 2 bases from V and 1 base from J, with 8 bases between. The germline V gene has CDR1 GTSNPN and CDR2 SVGIG (reference sequence). Time point denoted: pretreatment peripheral blood. Pretreatment and on-treatment blood mononuclear cell samples were taken, totaling between 1 and 8 time points per patient. The data belong to a study of PD-L1 blockade in urothelial cancer. Study-wide context: Samples of blood were analyzed 3 weeks (second dose) and 6 weeks after treatment start. When blood samples were assessed, the median T cell count was around 150,000.

TCR analog templates of synthetic origin were spiked into each PCR. Profiled with immunoSEQ multiplex PCR; TCRdb holds only in-frame clones, not every one. The data show tens of thousands of clones, 85% to 90% seen once. This sequence originates from a man in his 60s with urothelial cancer. The material sequenced was PBMCs, taken around atezolizumab (anti-PD-L1) treatment. The chain is built from TRBV30 and TRBJ1-1; D unclear. The CDR3 region is CAWSTLTNTEAFF. Written as DNA, the CDR3 is TGTGCCTGGAGTACTCTAACGAACACTGAAGCTTTCTTT.